This TCR beta chain appears in the sequencing data of a study of shared clonotypes between healthy human individuals. The CDR3 sequence is 14 residues long. CDR1 MNHEY and CDR2 SVGAGI come from the germline V gene. Between the trimmed V and J ends, which lost 6 bases and 3 bases, there was a span of 13 bases. Study conclusions and caveats: Generation of non-shared clonotypes was less probable than generation of clonotypes shared by all four donors.

Per the original data handling: Filtering differed for immunoSEQ, which gave only junction sequences without quality scores. The repertoire was sequenced with immunoSEQ multiplex PCR; TCRdb's copy has only in-frame clones and lacks some. The V and J calls and clone size were taken over from that table, and D and trimming were inferred from the DNA. The sample lists roughly 1 million clones; about three quarters were seen once. In regard to this clone: The antigen remains undetermined.

The sequencing input was memory CD4+ T cells sorted from blood. Subset given: CD45RA-negative fraction. This TCR derives from a man between 18 and 29 years old in good health. The V gene is TRBV6-5, the J gene TRBJ2-3; perhaps TRBD1 as D (6 bases). The CDR3 bases are TGTGCCAGCAGATTACAGGGAACTACAGATACGCAGTATTTT. Amino acids: CASRLQGTTDTQYF.